This T cell receptor beta chain was identified during a study of CD8+ T cells in alopecia areata. Sequencing used cDNA as its template, made by extracting RNA and reverse transcribing it. Sequenced by immunoSEQ multiplex PCR; TCRdb stores in-frame clones only, minus some. The table includes 200,000 or so clones, roughly 64% detected once. The treatment was: oral pan-JAK inhibitor, 5-10 mg twice daily. PBMCs served as the source from which CD4+ and CD8+ T cells were sorted. The germline CDR1 and CDR2 sequences are SGDLS and YYNGEE. Trimming shortened V by 2 bases and J by 3 bases, and 17 bases separated the two germline ends. CDR3 length equals 16 residues. Study-wide findings and caveats: Scalp sample data also include resident alphabeta T cells from normal skin. With just one nonresponder, it is still uncertain whether baseline CD8+ expansion relates to response. Amid tofacitinib therapy, many expanded lesional clones stayed present in scalp and blood.

The sample holds a few counts of this clone. Its specificity is not known. The TCR was taken from a human donor with alopecia areata. The V call is TRBV9, the J call TRBJ2-5; D perhaps matches TRBD1 (6 bases). The sequenced sample was CD4+ T cells sorted from blood, obtained at week 24, from a patient treated with tofacitinib. CDR3 in DNA: TGTGCCAGCAGCGTTAGGGCTTCGACAGGAAAAGAGACCCAGTACTTC. Amino acid sequence: CASSVRASTGKETQYF.